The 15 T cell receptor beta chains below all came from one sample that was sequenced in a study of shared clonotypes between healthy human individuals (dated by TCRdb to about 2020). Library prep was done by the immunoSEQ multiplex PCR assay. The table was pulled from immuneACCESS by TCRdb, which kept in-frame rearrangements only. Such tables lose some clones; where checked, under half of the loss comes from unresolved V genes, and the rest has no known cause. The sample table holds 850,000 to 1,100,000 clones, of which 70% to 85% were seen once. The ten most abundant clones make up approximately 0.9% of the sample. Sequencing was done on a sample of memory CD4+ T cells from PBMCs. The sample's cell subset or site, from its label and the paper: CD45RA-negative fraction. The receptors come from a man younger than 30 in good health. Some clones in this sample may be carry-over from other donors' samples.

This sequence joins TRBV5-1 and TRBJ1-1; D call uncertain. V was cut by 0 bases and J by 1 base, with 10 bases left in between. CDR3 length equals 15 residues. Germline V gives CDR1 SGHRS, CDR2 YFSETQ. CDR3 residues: CASSLDHGRNTEAFF. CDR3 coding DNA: TGCGCCAGCAGCTTGGACCACGGGCGGAACACTGAAGCTTTCTTT.

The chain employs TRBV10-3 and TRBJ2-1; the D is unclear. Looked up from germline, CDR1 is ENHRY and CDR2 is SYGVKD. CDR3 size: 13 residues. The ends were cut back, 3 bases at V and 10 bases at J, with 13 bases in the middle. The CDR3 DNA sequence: TGTGCCATCAGTGACCTTCCCCGCGAGGAGCAGTTCTTC. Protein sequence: CAISDLPREEQFF.

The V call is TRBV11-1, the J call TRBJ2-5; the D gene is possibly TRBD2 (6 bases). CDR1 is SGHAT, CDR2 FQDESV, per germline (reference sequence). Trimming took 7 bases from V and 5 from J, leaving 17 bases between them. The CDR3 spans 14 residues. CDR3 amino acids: CASTLGGVGETQYF. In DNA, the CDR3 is TGTGCCAGCACCCTCGGGGGAGTGGGTGAGACCCAGTACTTC.

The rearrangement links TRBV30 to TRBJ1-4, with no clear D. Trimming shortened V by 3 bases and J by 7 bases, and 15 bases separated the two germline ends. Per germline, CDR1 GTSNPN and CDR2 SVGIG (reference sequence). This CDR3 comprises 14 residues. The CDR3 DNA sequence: TGTGCCTGGAGCGTCCACGGGTTGGGTGAAAAACTGTTTTTT. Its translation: CAWSVHGLGEKLFF.

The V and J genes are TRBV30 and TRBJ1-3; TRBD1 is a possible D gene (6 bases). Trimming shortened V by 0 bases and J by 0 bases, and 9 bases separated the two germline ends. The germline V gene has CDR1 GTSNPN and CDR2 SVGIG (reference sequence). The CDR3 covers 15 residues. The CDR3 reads CAWSVGTNSGNTIYF. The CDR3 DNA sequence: TGTGCCTGGAGTGTAGGGACAAACTCTGGAAACACCATATATTTT.

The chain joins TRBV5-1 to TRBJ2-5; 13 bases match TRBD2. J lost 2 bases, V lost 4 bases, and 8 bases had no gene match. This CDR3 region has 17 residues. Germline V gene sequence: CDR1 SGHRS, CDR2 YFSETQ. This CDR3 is CASSRTSGSWGQETQYF. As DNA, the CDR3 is TGCGCCAGCAGCCGGACTAGCGGGAGTTGGGGGCAAGAGACCCAGTACTTC. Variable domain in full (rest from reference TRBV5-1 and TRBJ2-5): KAGVTQTPRYLIKTRGQQVTLSCSPISGHRSVSWYQQTPGQGLQFLFEYFSETQRNKGNFPGRFSGRQFSNSRSEMNVSTLELGDSALYLCASSRTSGSWGQETQYFGPGTRLLVL.

CDR3 sequence reads: CASANRVQETQYF. CDR3 sequence (DNA): TGTGCCAGTGCTAACAGGGTACAAGAGACCCAGTACTTC. The J gene is TRBJ2-5, the V gene TRBV7-9; a weak D match, TRBD1 (6 bases). The ends were cut back, 9 bases at V and 2 bases at J, with 13 bases in the middle. In germline, CDR1 is SEHNR, CDR2 FQNEAQ (reference sequence). The CDR3 is made up of 13 amino acids.

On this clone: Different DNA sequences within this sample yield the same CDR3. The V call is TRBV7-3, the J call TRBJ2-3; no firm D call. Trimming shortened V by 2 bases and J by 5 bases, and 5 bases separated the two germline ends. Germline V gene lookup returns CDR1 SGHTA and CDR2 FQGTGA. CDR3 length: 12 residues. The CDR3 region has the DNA TGTGCCAGCAGCTTATCAGGAGATACGCAGTATTTT. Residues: CASSLSGDTQYF.

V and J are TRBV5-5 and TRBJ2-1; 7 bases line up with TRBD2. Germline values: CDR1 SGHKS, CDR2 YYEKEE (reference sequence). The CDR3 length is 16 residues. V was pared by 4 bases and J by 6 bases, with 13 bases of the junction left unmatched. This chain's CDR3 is CASSVGVGEGGNEQFF. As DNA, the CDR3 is TGTGCCAGCAGCGTAGGGGTCGGGGAGGGTGGCAATGAGCAGTTCTTC.

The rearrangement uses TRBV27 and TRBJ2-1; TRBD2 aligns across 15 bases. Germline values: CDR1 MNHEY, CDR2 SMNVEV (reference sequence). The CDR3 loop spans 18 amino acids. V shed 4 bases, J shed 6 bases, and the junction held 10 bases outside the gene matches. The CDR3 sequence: CASSYLRTSGRARNEQFF. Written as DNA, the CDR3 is TGTGCCAGCAGTTACCTCCGGACTAGCGGGAGGGCCCGCAATGAGCAGTTCTTC.

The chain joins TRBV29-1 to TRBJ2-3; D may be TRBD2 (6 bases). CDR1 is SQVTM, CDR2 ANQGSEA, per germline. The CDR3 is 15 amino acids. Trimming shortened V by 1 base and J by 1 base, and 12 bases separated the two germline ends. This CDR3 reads CSVEVGLARTDTQYF. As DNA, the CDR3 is TGCAGCGTTGAAGTGGGCCTAGCGCGCACAGATACGCAGTATTTT.

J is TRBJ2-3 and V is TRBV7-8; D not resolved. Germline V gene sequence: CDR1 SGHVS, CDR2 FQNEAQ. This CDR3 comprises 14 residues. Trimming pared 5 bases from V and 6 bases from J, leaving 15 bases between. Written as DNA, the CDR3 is TGTGCCAGCAGCCGGACCGCAGTCGCGGATACGCAGTATTTT. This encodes CASSRTAVADTQYF.

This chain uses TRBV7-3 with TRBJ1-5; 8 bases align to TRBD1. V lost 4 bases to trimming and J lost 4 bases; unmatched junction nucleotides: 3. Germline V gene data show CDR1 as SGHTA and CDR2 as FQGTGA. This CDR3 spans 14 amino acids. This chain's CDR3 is CASSSGQGNQPQHF. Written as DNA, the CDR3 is TGTGCCAGCAGCTCCGGACAGGGAAATCAGCCCCAGCATTTT.

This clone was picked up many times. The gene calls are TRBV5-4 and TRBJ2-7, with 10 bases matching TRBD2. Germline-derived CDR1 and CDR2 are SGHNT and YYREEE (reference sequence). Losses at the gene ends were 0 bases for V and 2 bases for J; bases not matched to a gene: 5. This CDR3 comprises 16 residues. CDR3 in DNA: TGTGCCAGCAGCTTGGGGAGCGGGAGGGCCCCCTACGAGCAGTACTTC. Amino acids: CASSLGSGRAPYEQYF.

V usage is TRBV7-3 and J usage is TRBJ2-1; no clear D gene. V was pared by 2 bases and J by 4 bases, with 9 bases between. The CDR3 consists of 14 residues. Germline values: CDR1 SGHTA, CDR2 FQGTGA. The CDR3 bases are TGTGCCAGCAGCTTATTTGGAGAGTACAATGAGCAGTTCTTC. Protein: CASSLFGEYNEQFF.